These 21 T cell receptor beta chains were all obtained from the same sample, sequenced in a study of CD8 T cells in ankylosing spondylitis. Study results and caveats: Seemingly characteristic of ankylosing spondylitis blood was a TCR beta motif consisting of about 8 highly homologous variants.

Their recognized antigens are unknown. TCRdb reanalysed the 5' RACE reads using MiXCR and keeps one entry per CDR3 protein. The sample includes about 700,000 distinct CDR3 sequences, 19% seen only once; the top ten take under 20%. Sequencing used blood, either unsorted or a sorted T cell fraction (not recorded which). Source of these receptors: a male donor with ankylosing spondylitis.

This clonotype was counted between two and nine times. The chain joins TRBV3-1 to TRBJ1-1; D is undetermined. The CDR3 runs to 14 residues. Germline values: CDR1 LGHDT, CDR2 YNNKEL (reference sequence). V was shortened by 1 base and J by 4 bases, with 10 bases between the two germline ends. Here the CDR3 DNA reads TGTGCCAGCAGCCAAGGGGTCTACGGCACTGAAGCTTTCTTT. Its translation is CASSQGVYGTEAFF.

In its sample, this clonotype was seen many times. The chain carries TRBV28 and TRBJ2-5; D is perhaps TRBD1 or TRBD2 (7 bases each). From germline, CDR1 is MDHEN and CDR2 SYDVKM. V gave up 4 bases and J gave up 2 bases, with 20 bases separating them. CDR3 length: 17 residues. DNA for the CDR3: TGTGCCAGCAGTTCCCCCGCGGGGAGGGGGCATCAAGAGACCCAGTACTTC. Amino acid sequence: CASSSPAGRGHQETQYF.

This clonotype appeared a few times. The V gene is TRBV4-1, the J gene TRBJ2-7, with 7 bases matching TRBD1. The V gene end was trimmed by 0 bases and the J gene end by 2 bases; junction bases not matched to a gene: 7. The CDR3 runs to 16 residues. Germline V gives CDR1 MGHRA, CDR2 YSYEKL. The CDR3 DNA follows: TGCGCCAGCAGCCAAGATGGGACAGAAGGTACCTACGAGCAGTACTTC. Amino acids: CASSQDGTEGTYEQYF.

The CDR3 sequence: CASSLGTGVNNEQFF. CDR3 nucleotides: TGTGCCAGCAGTTTAGGGACAGGGGTGAACAATGAGCAGTTCTTC. The chain employs TRBV27 and TRBJ2-1, with 10 bases matching TRBD1. The CDR3 length is 15 residues. With 2 bases clipped from V and 5 bases from J, the junction kept 3 bases outside the gene matches. Germline CDR1 MNHEY, CDR2 SMNVEV (reference sequence).

For this clonotype: One junction end does not reproduce the germline sequence, and a read error may be involved. The chain couples TRBV29-1 to TRBJ2-5; no reliable D call. The CDR3 runs 12 residues. Looked up from germline, CDR1 is SQVTM and CDR2 is ANQGSEA. CDR3 residues: CSVDFSAETQCF. In nucleotides, the CDR3 is TGCAGCGTTGATTTTTCGGCGGAGACCCAGTGCTTC.

This chain links TRBV9 with TRBJ2-1; no clear D gene. The CDR3 length is 13 residues. Germline V CDR1 and CDR2: SGDLS, YYNGEE. V lost 4 bases, J lost 1 base, and 6 bases lay in between. As DNA, the CDR3 is TGTGCCAGCAGCTATCAATCCTACAATGAGCAGTTCTTC. Encoded protein: CASSYQSYNEQFF.

This clonotype appeared a single time. This chain links TRBV3-1 with TRBJ1-6, with D possibly TRBD1 on 6 matching bases. CDR3 length equals 19 residues. Germline assignment: CDR1 LGHDT and CDR2 YNNKEL (reference sequence). Trimming pared 11 bases from V and 3 bases from J, leaving 29 bases between. CDR3 in DNA: TGTGCCTGCACCTCCCGGACAGAAGAGACTGCAGTCTATAATTCACCCCTCCACTTT. Translating it yields CACTSRTEETAVYNSPLHF.

This clonotype was recorded a few times. The J gene is TRBJ2-5, the V gene TRBV3-1, with TRBD1 matching 8 bases. Germline V gene data show CDR1 as LGHDT and CDR2 as YNNKEL (reference sequence). V shed 1 base, J shed 2 bases, and the junction held 6 bases outside the gene matches. This CDR3 spans 16 amino acids. CDR3 sequence (DNA): TGTGCCAGCAGCCAAGCTCCGACAGGGGCGCAAGAGACCCAGTACTTC. It codes for CASSQAPTGAQETQYF.

This chain links TRBV6-4 with TRBJ2-3; D is uncertain. Per the germline V gene, CDR1 is MRHNA and CDR2 is SNTAGT. V was pared by 4 bases and J by 2 bases, with 10 bases between. This CDR3 has 14 residues. The DNA of the CDR3 is TGTGCCAGCAGTGTCGGTCTCAACACAGATACGCAGTATTTT. Its protein product is CASSVGLNTDTQYF.

The chain employs TRBV29-1 and TRBJ2-7; 9 nucleotides agree with TRBD1. V gave up 6 bases and J gave up 10 bases; unmatched junction bases: 16. Germline-derived CDR1 and CDR2 are SQVTM and ANQGSEA. The CDR3 is 14 residues long. CDR3: CSVGVPDRGLIQYF. The CDR3, as DNA: TGCAGCGTGGGGGTCCCGGACAGGGGCCTCATCCAGTACTTC.

The chain joins TRBV3-1 to TRBJ1-5; D is uncertain. The length of the CDR3 is 16 residues. Trimming took off 1 base at V and 5 bases at J, with 15 bases between the two ends. Germline CDR1 and CDR2: LGHDT and YNNKEL (reference sequence). CDR3 nucleotides: TGTGCCAGCAGCCAAGGGTTCAAAACAACATATCAGCCCCAGCATTTT. This translates into CASSQGFKTTYQPQHF.

V and J are TRBV6-5 and TRBJ2-1; 8 nucleotides agree with TRBD2. The CDR3 has 15 amino acids. The junction had 3 bases not matched to a gene; V was cut back by 0 bases and J by 5 bases. Germline assignment: CDR1 MNHEY and CDR2 SVGAGI. CDR3 nucleotides: TGTGCCAGCAGTTACTCCCGGGGGGGGGACAATGAGCAGTTCTTC. Protein product: CASSYSRGGDNEQFF.

The V and J genes are TRBV13 and TRBJ2-3, with no clear D. Germline values: CDR1 PRHDT, CDR2 FYEKMQ (reference sequence). The CDR3 has 14 amino acids. With 4 bases removed from V and 3 bases from J, the gap between germline ends came to 11 bases. The CDR3 DNA reads TGTGCCAGCAGCTCCAGAATATCGACAGATACGCAGTATTTT. The encoded protein is CASSSRISTDTQYF. The full variable domain, rest sourced from reference TRBV13 and TRBJ2-3, is AAGVIQSPRHLIKEKRETATLKCYPIPRHDTVYWYQQGPGQDPQFLISFYEKMQSDKGSIPDRFSAQQFSDYHSELNMSSLELGDSALYFCASSSRISTDTQYFGPGTRLTVL.

This clonotype has more than one count but fewer than ten. This sequence joins TRBV6-5 and TRBJ1-1, with 12 bases fitting TRBD1. With 4 bases clipped from V and 2 bases from J, the junction kept 5 bases outside the gene matches. From germline, CDR1 is MNHEY and CDR2 SVGAGI. This CDR3 contains 16 residues. CDR3 DNA sequence: TGTGCCAGCAGTTCCTCCGGGACAGGGGGCAACACTGAAGCTTTCTTT. As protein: CASSSSGTGGNTEAFF.

This clonotype was counted at least ten times. The CDR3 sequence: CAIRGTAMNTEAFF. The CDR3 DNA sequence: TGTGCCATCAGGGGGACAGCCATGAACACTGAAGCTTTCTTT. This chain links TRBV10-3 with TRBJ1-1, with TRBD1 matching 7 bases. Trimming removed 6 bases from V and 0 bases from J; junction bases left unmatched: 4. The CDR3 contains 14 residues. CDR1 is ENHRY and CDR2 is SYGVKD in the germline V gene.

This clonotype was seen a few times. The chain carries TRBV6-1 and TRBJ1-5; D remains ambiguous. Germline loops: CDR1 MNHNS, CDR2 SASEGT. V dropped 8 bases and J dropped 1 base, with 12 bases sitting between them. This CDR3 region has 14 residues. CDR3 in DNA: TGTGCCAGCTCCGTCGGGGTCAGCAATCAGCCCCAGCATTTT. Protein product: CASSVGVSNQPQHF.

V usage is TRBV25-1 and J usage is TRBJ2-1, with D possibly matching TRBD2 (6 bases). The length of the CDR3 is 16 residues. Per germline, CDR1 MGHDK and CDR2 SYGVNS. Trimming took 4 bases from V and 4 from J, leaving 17 bases between them. The chain's CDR3 is CASSAIGGLQYNEQFF. The CDR3 nucleotides are TGTGCCAGCAGTGCCATCGGCGGACTACAATACAATGAGCAGTTCTTC.

This clonotype was counted only a few times. The chain couples TRBV12-3 or TRBV12-4 to TRBJ2-7; TRBD1 is a possible D gene (6 bases). There are 14 residues in the CDR3. V dropped 5 bases and J dropped 0 bases, with 11 bases sitting between them. The CDR3 coding sequence is TGTGCCAGCAGTACAATACAGGGCTCCTACGAGCAGTACTTC. Amino acid sequence: CASSTIQGSYEQYF.

The rearrangement links TRBV4-2 to TRBJ2-7; a possible D gene is TRBD2 (6 bases). The CDR3 runs to 16 residues. CDR1 is LGHNA, CDR2 YNFKEQ, per germline. V was pared by 0 bases and J by 0 bases, with 12 bases between. The CDR3 sequence is CASSQEEGQSSYEQYF. The CDR3 bases are TGTGCCAGCAGCCAAGAGGAGGGGCAAAGCTCCTACGAGCAGTACTTC.

J is TRBJ1-2 and V is TRBV4-1; D is possibly TRBD1 (5 bases). Germline lookup yields CDR1 MGHRA and CDR2 YSYEKL. The CDR3 length is 14 residues. V gave up 4 bases and J gave up 4 bases, with 13 bases separating them. The CDR3 nucleotides are TGCGCCAGCAGCCCCTTTGAGGGGTTCTATGGCTACACCTTC. Amino acid sequence: CASSPFEGFYGYTF.

CDR3 nucleotides: TGCAGCGTTGCGGTACTTCAAGAGACCCAGTACTTC. It specifies CSVAVLQETQYF. This chain connects TRBV29-1 to TRBJ2-5; D unresolved. V was clipped by 4 bases and J by 2 bases, with 8 bases between them. The germline V gene encodes CDR1 SQVTM and CDR2 ANQGSEA. The CDR3 sequence is 12 residues long.